The rows below give T cell receptor beta chains drawn from one sample of a study of cytomegalovirus exposure and HLA in healthy donors. Data came from immunoSEQ multiplex PCR; TCRdb stores just in-frame clones and leaves some out. The sample records roughly 110,000 clones, 70% to 80% being singletons. Sample: PBMCs. The receptors were sampled from a man in his late teens or twenties in good health and CMV-seronegative. Each CDR3 is given with its conserved first and last residue. The D gene is left open where the match is weak. Some rows mark clone size as missing; the rest say once, few, many or name a class of expanded clone.

j_call: TRBJ2-3
clone_size: -
d_call: TRBD2
v_call: TRBV14
cdr3_aa: CASSRRSGAGGPGSPDTQYF
cdr3_nt: TGTGCCAGCAGCCGTCGTAGTGGAGCGGGGGGCCCGGGGTCCCCAGATACGCAGTATTTT

j_call: TRBJ2-3
clone_size: few
d_call: TRBD2
v_call: TRBV7-6
cdr3_aa: CASSLISGGRGTDTQYF
cdr3_nt: TGTGCCAGCAGCTTAATTAGCGGGGGGCGGGGCACAGATACGCAGTATTTT

j_call: TRBJ1-3
clone_size: -
d_call: -
v_call: TRBV9
cdr3_aa: CASSVESQGRSAIYF
cdr3_nt: TGTGCCAGCAGCGTAGAGTCTCAGGGGCGTTCCGCCATATATTTT

j_call: TRBJ2-7
clone_size: -
d_call: -
v_call: TRBV14
cdr3_aa: CASSQDMFYEQYF
cdr3_nt: TGTGCCAGCAGCCAAGATATGTTCTACGAGCAGTACTTC

j_call: TRBJ1-5
clone_size: -
d_call: -
v_call: TRBV6-1
cdr3_aa: CASSPGLSHQPQHF
cdr3_nt: TGTGCCAGCAGTCCAGGCCTTTCCCATCAGCCCCAGCATTTT

j_call: TRBJ2-5
clone_size: -
d_call: TRBD1
v_call: TRBV5-4
cdr3_aa: CASSGQGWEETQYF
cdr3_nt: TGTGCCAGCAGCGGACAGGGGTGGGAAGAGACCCAGTACTTC

j_call: TRBJ2-5
clone_size: -
d_call: -
v_call: TRBV7-2
cdr3_aa: CASSGSWLETQYF
cdr3_nt: TGTGCCAGCAGTGGGAGTTGGCTGGAGACCCAGTACTTC

j_call: TRBJ2-7
clone_size: -
d_call: -
v_call: TRBV7-9
cdr3_aa: CASTSPPESPYEQYF
cdr3_nt: TGTGCCAGCACCTCCCCACCGGAGTCTCCCTACGAGCAGTACTTC

j_call: TRBJ2-7
clone_size: -
d_call: TRBD2
v_call: TRBV27
cdr3_aa: CASSLAGDREQYF
cdr3_nt: TGTGCCAGCAGTCTAGCGGGGGATAGGGAGCAGTACTTC

j_call: TRBJ1-5
clone_size: -
d_call: -
v_call: TRBV9
cdr3_aa: CASSVDAGPNQPQHF
cdr3_nt: TGTGCCAGCAGCGTAGACGCAGGGCCCAATCAGCCCCAGCATTTT

j_call: TRBJ1-1
clone_size: -
d_call: -
v_call: TRBV6-6
cdr3_aa: CASSYITGGEAFF
cdr3_nt: TGTGCCAGCAGTTACATAACGGGTGGTGAAGCTTTCTTT

j_call: TRBJ2-1
clone_size: -
d_call: -
v_call: TRBV5-1
cdr3_aa: CASSLVGRSYNEQFF
cdr3_nt: TGCGCCAGCAGCTTGGTTGGCAGGTCCTACAATGAGCAGTTCTTC

j_call: TRBJ2-1
clone_size: few
d_call: TRBD2
v_call: TRBV7-9
cdr3_aa: CASSPWGLAGNNEQFF
cdr3_nt: TGTGCCAGCAGCCCCTGGGGACTAGCGGGGAACAATGAGCAGTTCTTC

j_call: TRBJ2-3
clone_size: -
d_call: -
v_call: TRBV5-7
cdr3_aa: CASSPMNTQYF
cdr3_nt: TGTGCCAGCAGCCCTATGAATACGCAGTATTTT

j_call: TRBJ1-1
clone_size: -
d_call: TRBD1
v_call: TRBV6-1
cdr3_aa: CASSRTGGWYTEAFF
cdr3_nt: TGTGCCAGCAGTCGAACAGGGGGTTGGTACACTGAAGCTTTCTTT